This T cell receptor beta chain was captured in a study of blood T cells in healthy people across ages. Study-wide points: As naive T cell percentage varied, TCR beta diversity correlated strongly with it.

The CDR3 runs to 16 residues. The germline gives CDR1 DFQATT, CDR2 SNEGSKA (reference sequence). The V and J ends lost 2 bases and 6 bases respectively, with 21 bases between them. It was with a sample-barcoded 5' primer and a J-beta primer mix that a second PCR of roughly 7 to 12 cycles was run. A 12-random-nucleotide template-switch adaptor tagged each cDNA molecule. The study obtained at least 3 million CDR3-containing paired-end reads from every sample. TCRdb redid the calling of the 5' RACE reads with MiXCR, one entry per CDR3 protein. The sample yields about 1.6 million distinct CDR3 sequences, roughly a third seen once. Of note for this clonotype: What it binds is not known.

The chain employs TRBV20-1 and TRBJ2-3, with D possibly called TRBD1 or TRBD2 (5 bases each). This sequence was found in a woman in her thirties in good health. Material for sequencing was blood. The CDR3 DNA reads as TGCAGTGCTAGATCAGACGCGAGGGGAATCACTGATACGCAGTATTTT. This translates into CSARSDARGITDTQYF.